The 26 T cell receptor beta chains below come from one sample, sequenced in a study of identical twins. TCRdb re-called the 5' RACE reads through MiXCR, storing one row per CDR3 protein. The sample lists under 450,000 distinct CDR3 sequences; around 20% were seen once. The sequencing input was naive T cells sorted from blood. These receptors originate from a man between 50 and 59 years old in good health.

This clonotype was recorded a few times. The chain is built from TRBV10-3 and TRBJ2-3, with D hard to call. This CDR3 is 15 amino acids long. The germline CDR1 and CDR2 sequences are ENHRY and SYGVKD. Trimming took 4 bases from V and 0 from J, leaving 11 bases between them. CDR3 sequence reads: CAISVGASSTDTQYF. Written as DNA, the CDR3 is TGTGCCATCAGTGTCGGCGCTTCTAGCACAGATACGCAGTATTTT.

The gene calls are TRBV4-3 and TRBJ2-2, with no clear D. V was shortened by 0 bases and J by 5 bases, with 7 bases between the two germline ends. The germline V gene has CDR1 LGHNA and CDR2 YSLEER. The CDR3 length is 14 residues. The chain's CDR3 is CASSQDRHTGELFF. The CDR3 DNA reads as TGCGCCAGCAGCCAAGATAGGCATACCGGGGAGCTGTTTTTT.

This clonotype was detected ten times or more. V usage is TRBV4-3 and J usage is TRBJ1-6; D gene unclear. Trimming took off 0 bases at V and 10 bases at J, with 13 bases between the two ends. The CDR3 is 15 residues long. Germline V gene data show CDR1 as LGHNA and CDR2 as YSLEER. As DNA, the CDR3 is TGCGCCAGCAGCCAAGAGTCCTCAACGGGATCACCCCTCCACTTT. Encoded protein: CASSQESSTGSPLHF.

The V gene is TRBV28, the J gene TRBJ2-7; D ambiguous. The V gene's germline CDR1 is MDHEN and CDR2 SYDVKM. Trimming left V 5 bases short and J 7 bases short, with 9 bases between. The CDR3 length is 11 residues. CDR3 DNA: TGTGCCAGCAGTCTAAAGTCTGAGCAGTACTTC. This gives the protein CASSLKSEQYF.

This clonotype was detected a few times. The CDR3 DNA reads TGTGCCAGCAGTTTCGGAGGGGGCGGCGCTGAAGCTTTCTTT. The encoded protein is CASSFGGGGAEAFF. The V and J genes are TRBV27 and TRBJ1-1; 7 bases map to TRBD1. CDR1 and CDR2 from the germline V gene are MNHEY and SMNVEV (reference sequence). The CDR3 loop spans 14 amino acids. Unmatched junction bases numbered 7, after V lost 3 bases and J lost 6 bases.

V usage is TRBV5-5 and J usage is TRBJ1-6, with 8 bases identical to TRBD1. Germline CDR1 reads SGHKS; CDR2 reads YYEKEE (reference sequence). Trimming at V came to 4 bases and at J to 8 bases, leaving 14 bases not matched to a gene. This CDR3 region has 17 residues. The CDR3 protein is CASSQLDREDGDSPLHF. In DNA, the CDR3 is TGTGCCAGCAGCCAACTGGACAGGGAGGATGGTGATTCACCCCTCCACTTT.

This clonotype appeared many times. The rearrangement links TRBV3-1 to TRBJ2-2; maybe TRBD1 (5 bases). Germline V CDR1 and CDR2: LGHDT, YNNKEL (reference sequence). This CDR3 spans 15 amino acids. Trimming removed 5 bases from V and 6 bases from J, with 16 bases in between. CDR3 in DNA: TGTGCCAGCAGCGGCCGACTTGCAGGGTCCGGGGAGCTGTTTTTT. Translated: CASSGRLAGSGELFF.

At least ten counts were recorded for this clonotype. The V gene is TRBV11-2, the J gene TRBJ2-1, with D perhaps matching TRBD2 (6 bases). Germline values: CDR1 SGHAT, CDR2 FQNNGV. The CDR3 consists of 15 residues. V lost 5 bases and J 5 bases, leaving 16 bases between the germline ends. CDR3 sequence (DNA): TGTGCCAGCAGCCTCAAGGAGGGGCGGGACAATGAGCAGTTCTTC. Amino acids: CASSLKEGRDNEQFF.

CDR3 region: CSASGAATYEQYF. The CDR3 coding sequence is TGCAGTGCTAGTGGGGCGGCCACCTACGAGCAGTACTTC. V gene TRBV20-1 combines with J gene TRBJ2-7; perhaps TRBD1 as D (5 bases). Germline loops: CDR1 DFQATT, CDR2 SNEGSKA (reference sequence). The V and J ends lost 3 bases and 2 bases respectively, with 11 bases between them. The CDR3 is 13 residues long.

This clonotype is a singleton in its sample. The chain uses TRBV7-3 and TRBJ2-2; TRBD2 is a possible D gene (6 bases). Germline values: CDR1 SGHTA, CDR2 FQGTGA. Deletions cut 3 bases from V and 2 bases from J, with 19 bases between. The CDR3 is 18 amino acids. CDR3 DNA sequence: TGTGCCAGCAGCTTCTACCCCCCGGGACTTCCTAACACCGGGGAGCTGTTTTTT. Translation gives CASSFYPPGLPNTGELFF.

This clonotype was seen a handful of times. The genes are TRBV28 and TRBJ2-1; 7 bases are shared with TRBD1. The CDR3 is 14 amino acids. V lost 8 bases to trimming and J lost 9 bases; unmatched junction nucleotides: 13. The V gene's germline CDR1 is MDHEN and CDR2 SYDVKM. CDR3 residues: CASRTGTVGSEQFF. The CDR3 DNA sequence: TGTGCCAGCCGCACCGGGACAGTCGGCAGTGAGCAGTTCTTC.

Only a few counts were recorded for this clonotype. The rearrangement links TRBV4-2 to TRBJ2-1; D unresolved. The V gene lost 3 bases and the J gene lost 2 bases, with 14 bases spanning the gap. This CDR3 comprises 16 residues. Looked up from germline, CDR1 is LGHNA and CDR2 is YNFKEQ. This chain's CDR3 is CASSQTADRAYNEQFF. In DNA, the CDR3 is TGTGCCAGCAGCCAGACTGCCGATAGGGCCTACAATGAGCAGTTCTTC.

This clonotype was seen a handful of times. The rearrangement joins TRBV4-3 to TRBJ2-6; D not resolved. This CDR3 contains 15 residues. The germline V and J ends were trimmed by 1 base and 3 bases, with 7 bases remaining between them. CDR1 and CDR2 (germline): LGHNA, YSLEER. CDR3 bases: TGCGCCAGCAGCCAAGGAGGTGATGGGGCCAACGTCCTGACTTTC. As protein: CASSQGGDGANVLTF.

In this sample, this clonotype turned up a few times. The V and J genes are TRBV5-1 and TRBJ1-1; TRBD1 matches at 12 bases. This CDR3 is 16 amino acids long. CDR1 and CDR2 (germline): SGHRS, YFSETQ. Trimming took 4 bases from V and 3 from J; bases not matched to a gene: 7. In DNA, the CDR3 is TGCGCCAGCAGCGAAGGGACAGGGGGCGCGTACACTGAAGCTTTCTTT. Amino acid sequence: CASSEGTGGAYTEAFF.

On this clonotype: This may arise from a read error, as a much more abundant clone is one base away. This chain uses TRBV5-1 with TRBJ2-1; TRBD2 agrees at 8 bases. Germline assignment: CDR1 SGHRS and CDR2 YFSETQ. The CDR3 is made up of 13 amino acids. J was trimmed by 9 bases and V by 1 base; bases with no gene match: 3. This CDR3 is CASSLTSGFEQFF. DNA for the CDR3: TGCGCCAGCAGCTTGACTAGCGGCTTTGAGCAGTTCTTC.

The chain joins TRBV5-1 to TRBJ2-1; D gene unclear. There are 17 residues in the CDR3. In germline, CDR1 is SGHRS, CDR2 YFSETQ. Deletions cut 1 base from V and 2 bases from J, with 16 bases between. The CDR3 region has the DNA TGCGCCAGCAGCTTGCGGAGTAACTTTATCCCCTACAATGAGCAGTTCTTC. Translated, it gives CASSLRSNFIPYNEQFF.

At least ten counts were recorded for this clonotype. V is TRBV29-1 and J is TRBJ2-5; 9 positions agree with TRBD2. Germline V gene lookup returns CDR1 SQVTM and CDR2 ANQGSEA. V gave up 7 bases and J gave up 3 bases; unmatched junction bases: 6. There are 13 residues in the CDR3. CDR3 region: CSARTSEEETQYF. The CDR3 nucleotides are TGCAGCGCAAGGACTAGCGAAGAAGAGACCCAGTACTTC.

This clonotype was seen repeatedly, ten times or more. The chain combines TRBV6-2 or TRBV6-3 with TRBJ2-5; D is ambiguous. This CDR3 has 11 amino acids. With 3 bases removed from V and 5 bases from J, the gap between germline ends came to 4 bases. Germline CDR1 reads MNHEY; CDR2 reads SVGEGT. CDR3 residues: CASSYWETQYF. CDR3 nucleotide sequence: TGTGCCAGCAGTTATTGGGAGACCCAGTACTTC.

The CDR3 loop reads CASSSGTGDEKLFF. CDR3 coding DNA: TGTGCCAGCAGCTCCGGGACAGGGGATGAAAAACTGTTTTTT. The chain employs TRBV7-9 and TRBJ1-4; 10 positions match TRBD1. V gave up 4 bases and J gave up 6 bases; unmatched junction bases: 2. Germline V CDR1 and CDR2: SEHNR, FQNEAQ (reference sequence). The CDR3 extends over 14 amino acids.

The sample holds many counts of this clonotype. For the CDR3, the DNA is TGTGCCAGCGAGGAGAGCAGGGGAGGCAATCAGCCCCAGCATTTT. It yields the protein CASEESRGGNQPQHF. J is TRBJ1-5 and V is TRBV2; TRBD1 is a possible D gene (6 bases). The V gene lost 8 bases and the J gene lost 2 bases, with 16 bases spanning the gap. Germline CDR1 SNHLY, CDR2 FYNNEI. This CDR3 has 15 amino acids.

V usage is TRBV10-3 and J usage is TRBJ2-7, with TRBD1 matching 7 bases. The V gene end was trimmed by 8 bases and the J gene end by 2 bases; junction bases not matched to a gene: 6. The germline CDR1 and CDR2 sequences are ENHRY and SYGVKD. The CDR3 runs 13 residues. CDR3 in amino acids: CAIGTGVAYEQYF. For the CDR3, the DNA is TGTGCCATCGGTACAGGGGTCGCCTACGAGCAGTACTTC.

This clonotype was counted between two and nine times. The CDR3 region is CAIKRRQDPGNTIYF. The CDR3 DNA reads as TGTGCCATCAAAAGGAGACAGGACCCTGGAAACACCATATATTTT. V and J are TRBV10-3 and TRBJ1-3, with a tentative D call TRBD1 (6 bases). V was clipped by 7 bases and J by 2 bases, with 15 bases between them. CDR1 is ENHRY, CDR2 SYGVKD, per germline. The length of the CDR3 is 15 residues.

This clonotype was picked up a small number of times. The genes are TRBV6-2 or TRBV6-3 and TRBJ2-7, with TRBD1 identical over 9 bases. Germline-derived CDR1 and CDR2 are MNHEY and SVGEGT. This CDR3 spans 12 amino acids. With 8 bases clipped from V and 4 bases from J, the junction kept 3 bases outside the gene matches. Written as DNA, the CDR3 is TGTGCCAGCGGACAGGGGAGGTACGAGCAGTACTTC. It encodes CASGQGRYEQYF.

This clonotype has more than one count but fewer than ten. J is TRBJ1-4 and V is TRBV30, with D unresolved. The CDR3 has 12 residues. The V gene's germline CDR1 is GTSNPN and CDR2 SVGIG (reference sequence). Deletions cut 4 bases from V and 4 bases from J, with 7 bases between. CDR3 DNA sequence: TGTGCCTGGAAGGAGGATAATGAAAAACTGTTTTTT. Encoded protein: CAWKEDNEKLFF. The full variable domain, its missing parts supplied by reference TRBV30 and TRBJ1-4, is SQTIHQWPATLVQPVGSPLSLECTVEGTSNPNLYWYRQAAGRGLQLLFYSVGIGQISSEVPQNLSASRPQDRQFILSSKKLLLSDSGFYLCAWKEDNEKLFFGSGTQLSVL.

The sample holds many counts of this clonotype. The J gene is TRBJ1-2, the V gene TRBV27; D is unresolved. CDR3 length equals 12 residues. CDR1 is MNHEY, CDR2 SMNVEV, per germline (reference sequence). Trimming took off 6 bases at V and 5 bases at J, with 10 bases between the two ends. The CDR3 sequence: CASRAQTYGYTF. The CDR3 DNA is TGTGCCAGCAGAGCCCAAACGTATGGCTACACCTTC.

The chain links TRBV6-5 to TRBJ2-7; D is possibly TRBD1 (5 bases). Trimming removed 2 bases from V and 2 bases from J, with 10 bases in between. CDR1 is MNHEY and CDR2 is SVGAGI in the germline V gene. The CDR3 has 14 amino acids. Written as DNA, the CDR3 is TGTGCCAGCAGTTACGGTGCAGGGACCTACGAGCAGTACTTC. Protein: CASSYGAGTYEQYF.